This TCR beta chain appears in the sequencing data of a study of siplizumab effects on memory and regulatory T cells. CDR3 length equals 15 residues. Germline V gives CDR1 SEHNR, CDR2 FQNEAQ (reference sequence). Assay used: immunoSEQ multiplex PCR; TCRdb lists only in-frame clones, some missing. This table has tens of thousands of clones, roughly 87% appearing once. Turning to this clone: A read error may account for a junction end that differs from germline.

The receptor was isolated from a human donor in good health. The specimen was naive CD8+ T cells sorted from blood. The V call is TRBV7-9, the J call TRBJ1-1; 8 nucleotides match TRBD1. For the CDR3, the DNA is TGTGCCAGCAGCTCCCGGACAGGGTGGAACGCTGAAGCTTTCTTT. It is translated as CASSSRTGWNAEAFF. The full variable domain, with the rest looked up from reference TRBV7-9 and TRBJ1-1, is DTGVSQNPRHKITKRGQNVTFRCDPISEHNRLYWYRQTLGQGPEFLTYFQNEAQLEKSRLLSDRFSAERPKGSFSTLEIQRTEQGDSAMYLCASSSRTGWNAEAFFGQGTRLTVV.